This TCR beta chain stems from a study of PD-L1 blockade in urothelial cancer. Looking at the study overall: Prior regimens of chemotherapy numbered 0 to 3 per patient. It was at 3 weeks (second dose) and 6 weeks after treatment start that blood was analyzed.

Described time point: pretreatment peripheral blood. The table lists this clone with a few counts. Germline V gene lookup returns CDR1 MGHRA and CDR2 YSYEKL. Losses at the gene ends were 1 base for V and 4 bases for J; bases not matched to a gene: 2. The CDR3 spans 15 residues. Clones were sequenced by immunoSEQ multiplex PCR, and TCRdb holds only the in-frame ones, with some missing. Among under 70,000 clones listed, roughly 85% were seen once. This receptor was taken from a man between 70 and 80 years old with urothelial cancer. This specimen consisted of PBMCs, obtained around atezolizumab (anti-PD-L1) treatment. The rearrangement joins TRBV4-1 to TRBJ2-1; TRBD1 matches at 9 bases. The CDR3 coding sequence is TGCGCCAGCAGCCAAGGGACAGGGGCATACAATGAGCAGTTCTTC. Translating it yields CASSQGTGAYNEQFF.